This T cell receptor beta chain is drawn from a study of T cell responses to AZD1222 COVID-19 vaccine. About the research overall: Both about-4-week and about-12-week second-dose recipients were combined. Whole-study findings and limits: Samples come after the peak T cell response, not at day 14. The number of AZD1222 recipients seropositive at baseline was only six. Clonal diversity may have been underestimated in mostly white British donors.

Sequencing used immunoSEQ multiplex PCR; TCRdb keeps in-frame clones, though not all of them. The table records tens of thousands of clones, approximately 90% of them present only once. Of note for this clone: The target antigen is unknown.

CDR3 length: 13 amino acids. CDR1 and CDR2 from the germline V gene are SGHDT and YYEEEE. V shed 0 bases and J shed 5 bases, with 8 bases lying between them. The origin of this receptor is an adult in good health. The specimen comprised peripheral blood, sampled on day 0 of AZD1222 vaccination. The chain combines TRBV5-6 with TRBJ1-1; unclear D gene. Here the CDR3 reads CASSLGDGTEAFF. CDR3 coding DNA: TGTGCCAGCAGCTTGGGGGATGGAACTGAAGCTTTCTTT.